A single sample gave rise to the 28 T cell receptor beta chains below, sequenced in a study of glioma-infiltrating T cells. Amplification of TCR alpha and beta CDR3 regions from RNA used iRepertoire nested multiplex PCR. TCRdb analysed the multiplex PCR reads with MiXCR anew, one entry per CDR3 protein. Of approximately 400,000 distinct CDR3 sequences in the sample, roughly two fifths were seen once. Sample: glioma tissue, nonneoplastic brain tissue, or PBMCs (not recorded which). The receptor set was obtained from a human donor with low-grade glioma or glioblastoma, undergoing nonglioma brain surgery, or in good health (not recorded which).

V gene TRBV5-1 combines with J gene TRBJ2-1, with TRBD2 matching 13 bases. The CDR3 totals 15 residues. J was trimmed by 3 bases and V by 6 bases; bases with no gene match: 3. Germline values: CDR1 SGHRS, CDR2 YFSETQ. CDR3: CASTGTSGDYNEQFF. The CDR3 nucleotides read TGCGCCAGCACAGGGACTAGCGGGGACTACAATGAGCAGTTCTTC.

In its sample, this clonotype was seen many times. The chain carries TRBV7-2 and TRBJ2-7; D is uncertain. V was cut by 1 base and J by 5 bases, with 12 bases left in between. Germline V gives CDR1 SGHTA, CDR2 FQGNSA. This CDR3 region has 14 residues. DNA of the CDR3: TGTGCCAGCAGCTTAGGAGGTTTTTACGACGAGCAGTACTTC. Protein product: CASSLGGFYDEQYF. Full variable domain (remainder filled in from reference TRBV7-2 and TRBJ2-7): GAGVSQSPSNKVTEKGKDVELRCDPISGHTALYWYRQSLGQGLEFLIYFQGNSAPDKSGLPSDRFSAERTGGSVSTLTIQRTQQEDSAVYLCASSLGGFYDEQYFGPGTRLTVT.

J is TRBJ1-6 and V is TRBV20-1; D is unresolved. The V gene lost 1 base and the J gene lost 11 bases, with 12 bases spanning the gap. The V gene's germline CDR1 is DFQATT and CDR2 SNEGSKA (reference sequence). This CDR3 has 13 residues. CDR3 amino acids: CSARGTVTPPLHF. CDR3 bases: TGCAGTGCTAGAGGGACCGTTACACCACCCCTCCACTTT.

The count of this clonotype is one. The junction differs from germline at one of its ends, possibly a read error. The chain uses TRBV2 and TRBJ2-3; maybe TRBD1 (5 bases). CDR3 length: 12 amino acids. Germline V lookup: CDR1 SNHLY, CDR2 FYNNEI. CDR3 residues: CARGWSTGTQYF. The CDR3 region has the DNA TGTGCCAGGGGTTGGAGCACAGGTACGCAGTATTTT.

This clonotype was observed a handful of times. The CDR3 coding sequence is TGTGCCAGCAGCGCGGGGCAGGGCTATGGCTACACCTTC. It encodes CASSAGQGYGYTF. The chain links TRBV6-2 or TRBV6-3 to TRBJ1-2; D might be TRBD1 (5 bases). Trimming shortened V by 6 bases and J by 4 bases, and 12 bases separated the two germline ends. Germline V gives CDR1 MNHEY, CDR2 SVGEGT. The CDR3 has 13 residues.

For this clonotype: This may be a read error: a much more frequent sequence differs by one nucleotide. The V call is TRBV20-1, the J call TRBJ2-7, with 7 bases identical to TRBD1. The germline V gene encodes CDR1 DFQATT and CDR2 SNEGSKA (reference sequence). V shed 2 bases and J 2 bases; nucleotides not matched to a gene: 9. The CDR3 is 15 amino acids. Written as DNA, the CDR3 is TGCAGTGCTAGATTACTGCCGACAGGGACCTACGAGCAGTACTTC. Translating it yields CSARLLPTGTYEQYF.

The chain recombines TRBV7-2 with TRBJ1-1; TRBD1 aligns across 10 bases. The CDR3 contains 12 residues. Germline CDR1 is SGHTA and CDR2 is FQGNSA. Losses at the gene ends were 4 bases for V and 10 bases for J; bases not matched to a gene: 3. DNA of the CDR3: TGTGCCAGCAGCTCTGACAGGGGGCTAGCTTTCTTT. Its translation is CASSSDRGLAFF.

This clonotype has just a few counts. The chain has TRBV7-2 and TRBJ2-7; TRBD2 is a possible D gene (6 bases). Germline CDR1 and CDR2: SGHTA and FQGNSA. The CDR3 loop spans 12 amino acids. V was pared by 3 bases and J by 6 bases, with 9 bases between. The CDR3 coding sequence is TGTGCCAGCAGCTTGAGGGGAGGCGAGCAGTACTTC. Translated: CASSLRGGEQYF.

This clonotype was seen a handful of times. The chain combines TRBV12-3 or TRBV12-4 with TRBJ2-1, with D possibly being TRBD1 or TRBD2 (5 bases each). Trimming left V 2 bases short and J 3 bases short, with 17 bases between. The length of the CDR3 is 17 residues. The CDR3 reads CASSLSGPSGLYNEQFF. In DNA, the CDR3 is TGTGCCAGCAGTTTATCTGGGCCATCGGGGCTCTACAATGAGCAGTTCTTC.

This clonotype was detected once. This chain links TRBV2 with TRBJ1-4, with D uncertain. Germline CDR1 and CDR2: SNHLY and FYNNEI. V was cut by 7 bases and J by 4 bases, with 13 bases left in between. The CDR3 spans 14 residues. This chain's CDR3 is CASTEVRSNEKLFF. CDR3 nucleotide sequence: TGTGCCAGCACTGAGGTACGGAGTAATGAAAAACTGTTTTTT.

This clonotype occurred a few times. CDR3 bases: TGTGCCAGCAGCCAAGGGTTCTATGGCTACACCTTC. Translation gives CASSQGFYGYTF. The chain joins TRBV7-2 to TRBJ1-2; D remains unclear. CDR1 and CDR2 (germline): SGHTA, FQGNSA. This CDR3 contains 12 residues. The V end lost 5 bases, the J end lost 4 bases, and 8 bases lay between the germline ends.

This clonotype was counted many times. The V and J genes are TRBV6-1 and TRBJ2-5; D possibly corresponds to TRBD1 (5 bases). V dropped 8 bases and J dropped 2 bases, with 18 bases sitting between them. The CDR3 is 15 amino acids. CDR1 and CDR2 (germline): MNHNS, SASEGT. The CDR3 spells CASARGSQTQETQYF. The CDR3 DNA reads TGTGCCAGCGCAAGGGGCAGCCAGACTCAAGAGACCCAGTACTTC.

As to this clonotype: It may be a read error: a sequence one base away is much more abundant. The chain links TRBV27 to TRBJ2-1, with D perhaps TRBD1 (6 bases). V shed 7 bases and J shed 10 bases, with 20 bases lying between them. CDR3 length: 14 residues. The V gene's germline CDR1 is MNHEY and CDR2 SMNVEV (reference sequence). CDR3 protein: CASTDRDTPYEQFF. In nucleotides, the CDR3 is TGTGCCAGCACCGACCGGGACACCCCCTACGAGCAGTTCTTC.

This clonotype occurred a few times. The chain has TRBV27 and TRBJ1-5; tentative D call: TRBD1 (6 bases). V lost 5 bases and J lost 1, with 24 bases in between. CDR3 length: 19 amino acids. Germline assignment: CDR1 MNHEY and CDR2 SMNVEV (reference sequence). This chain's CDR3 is CASSTARGGGLLSNQPQHF. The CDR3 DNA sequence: TGTGCCAGCAGTACCGCCAGAGGCGGGGGGCTATTGAGCAATCAGCCCCAGCATTTT.

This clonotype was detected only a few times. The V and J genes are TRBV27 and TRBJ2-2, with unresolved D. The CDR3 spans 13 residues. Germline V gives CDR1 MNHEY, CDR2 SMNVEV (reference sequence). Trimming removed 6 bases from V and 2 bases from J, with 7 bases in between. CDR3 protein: CASRQINTGELFF. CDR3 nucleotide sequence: TGTGCCAGCAGGCAAATTAACACCGGGGAGCTGTTTTTT.

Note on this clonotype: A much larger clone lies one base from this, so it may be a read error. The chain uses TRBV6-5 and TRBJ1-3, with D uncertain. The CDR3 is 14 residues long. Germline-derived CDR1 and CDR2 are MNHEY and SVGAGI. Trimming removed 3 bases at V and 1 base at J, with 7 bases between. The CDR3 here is CASSYHVSGNTIYF. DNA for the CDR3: TGTGCCAGCAGTTATCATGTTTCTGGAAACACCATATATTTT.

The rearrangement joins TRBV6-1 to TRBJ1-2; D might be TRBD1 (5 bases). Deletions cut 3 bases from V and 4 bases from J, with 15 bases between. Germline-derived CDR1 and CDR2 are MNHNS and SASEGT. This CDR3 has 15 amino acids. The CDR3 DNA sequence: TGTGCCAGCAGTGATCGCGGGACGTACCTCTATGGCTACACCTTC. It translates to CASSDRGTYLYGYTF.

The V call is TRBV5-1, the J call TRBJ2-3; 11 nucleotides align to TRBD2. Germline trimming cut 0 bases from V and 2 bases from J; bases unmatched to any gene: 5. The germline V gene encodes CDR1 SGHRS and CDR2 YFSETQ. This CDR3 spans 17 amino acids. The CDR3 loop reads CASSLGGTSGHTDTQYF. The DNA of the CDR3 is TGCGCCAGCAGCTTGGGGGGGACTAGCGGACACACAGATACGCAGTATTTT.

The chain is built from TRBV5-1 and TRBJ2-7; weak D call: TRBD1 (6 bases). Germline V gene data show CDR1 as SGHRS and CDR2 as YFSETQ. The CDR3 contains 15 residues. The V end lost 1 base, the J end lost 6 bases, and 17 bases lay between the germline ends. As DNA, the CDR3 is TGCGCCAGCAGCTTGACCCACAGGGAGCGATCCGAGCAGTACTTC. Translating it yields CASSLTHRERSEQYF.

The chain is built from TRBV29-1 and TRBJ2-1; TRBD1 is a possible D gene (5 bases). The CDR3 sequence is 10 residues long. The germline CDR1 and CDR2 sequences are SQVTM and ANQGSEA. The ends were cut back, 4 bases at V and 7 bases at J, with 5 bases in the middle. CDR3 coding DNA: TGCAGCGTTGCAGGGAATGAGCAGTTCTTC. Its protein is CSVAGNEQFF.

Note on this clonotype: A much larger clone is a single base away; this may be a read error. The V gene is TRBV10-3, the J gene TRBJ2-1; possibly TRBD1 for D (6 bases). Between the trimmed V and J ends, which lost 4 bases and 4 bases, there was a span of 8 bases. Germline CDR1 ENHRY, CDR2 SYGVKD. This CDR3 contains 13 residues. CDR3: CAISADRYNEQFF. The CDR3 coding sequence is TGTGCCATCAGTGCGGACAGATACAATGAGCAGTTCTTC.

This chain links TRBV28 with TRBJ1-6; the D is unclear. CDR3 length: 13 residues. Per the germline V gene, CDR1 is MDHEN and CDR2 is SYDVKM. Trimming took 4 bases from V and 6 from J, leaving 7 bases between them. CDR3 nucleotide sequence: TGTGCCAGCAGTTATTACCGTAATTCACCCCTCCACTTT. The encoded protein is CASSYYRNSPLHF.

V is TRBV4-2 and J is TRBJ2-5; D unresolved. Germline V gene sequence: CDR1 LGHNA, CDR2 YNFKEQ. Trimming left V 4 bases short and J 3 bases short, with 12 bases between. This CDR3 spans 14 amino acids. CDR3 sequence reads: CASSPPGEKETQYF. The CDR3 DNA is TGTGCCAGCAGCCCTCCAGGCGAAAAAGAGACCCAGTACTTC.

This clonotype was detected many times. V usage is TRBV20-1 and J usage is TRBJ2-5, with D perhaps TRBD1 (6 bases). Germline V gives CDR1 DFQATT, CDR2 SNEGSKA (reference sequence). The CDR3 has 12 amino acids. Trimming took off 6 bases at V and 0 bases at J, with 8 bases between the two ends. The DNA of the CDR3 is TGCAGTGCCCCAGGGGACCAAGAGACCCAGTACTTC. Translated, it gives CSAPGDQETQYF.

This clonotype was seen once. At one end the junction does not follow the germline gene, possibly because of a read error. Here the CDR3 reads CASIQVWGSKNTEAFF. The CDR3 coding sequence is TGCGCCAGCATCCAAGTTTGGGGTTCCAAGAACACTGAAGCTTTCTTT. The chain carries TRBV7-9 and TRBJ1-1; D gene ambiguous. The CDR3 is made up of 16 amino acids. Germline V lookup: CDR1 SEHNR, CDR2 FQNEAQ (reference sequence).

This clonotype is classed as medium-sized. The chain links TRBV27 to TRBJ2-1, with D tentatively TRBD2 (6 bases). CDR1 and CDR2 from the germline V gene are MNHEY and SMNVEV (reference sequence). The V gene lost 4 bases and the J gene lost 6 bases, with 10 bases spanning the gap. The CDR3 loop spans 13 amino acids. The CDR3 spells CASSYTGSNEQFF. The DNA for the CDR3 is TGTGCCAGCAGTTATACCGGGAGCAATGAGCAGTTCTTC.

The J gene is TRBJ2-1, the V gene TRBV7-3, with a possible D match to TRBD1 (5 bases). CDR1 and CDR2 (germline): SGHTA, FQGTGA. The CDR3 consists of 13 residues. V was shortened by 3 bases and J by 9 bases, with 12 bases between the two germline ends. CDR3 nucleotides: TGTGCCAGCAGCTTGTTCGGTGGGGCTGAGCAGTTCTTC. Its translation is CASSLFGGAEQFF.

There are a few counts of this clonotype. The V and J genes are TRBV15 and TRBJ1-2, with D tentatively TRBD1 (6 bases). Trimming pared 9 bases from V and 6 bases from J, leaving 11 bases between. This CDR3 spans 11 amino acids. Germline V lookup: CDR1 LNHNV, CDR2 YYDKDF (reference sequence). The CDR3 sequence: CATNGGDGYTF. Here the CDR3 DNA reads TGTGCCACGAACGGGGGCGATGGCTACACCTTC.